The sample holds a few counts of the clone carrying this T cell receptor beta chain. This record belongs to a study of T cells after yellow fever vaccination. Study-wide context: With SMART-Seq v4 Ultra Low Input, the fractions containing low cell numbers were prepared.

In germline, CDR1 is SGHVS, CDR2 FNYEAQ. Trimming took 5 bases from V and 3 from J; bases not matched to a gene: 9. The CDR3 is 15 residues long. TCRdb reanalysed the 5' RACE reads using MiXCR and keeps one entry per CDR3 protein. The data contain approximately 580,000 distinct CDR3 sequences, about a sixth of them singletons. The receptor's source is a man aged 18 to 35 who received the YFV17D yellow fever vaccine. The chain carries TRBV7-6 and TRBJ2-7; 8 bases map to TRBD2. The sample was PBMCs, taken around 5 days after the first yellow fever vaccination. CDR3 sequence (DNA): TGTGCCAGCAGCCAAGAGACGGGGGGGGTCTACGAGCAGTACTTC. Its translation is CASSQETGGVYEQYF.